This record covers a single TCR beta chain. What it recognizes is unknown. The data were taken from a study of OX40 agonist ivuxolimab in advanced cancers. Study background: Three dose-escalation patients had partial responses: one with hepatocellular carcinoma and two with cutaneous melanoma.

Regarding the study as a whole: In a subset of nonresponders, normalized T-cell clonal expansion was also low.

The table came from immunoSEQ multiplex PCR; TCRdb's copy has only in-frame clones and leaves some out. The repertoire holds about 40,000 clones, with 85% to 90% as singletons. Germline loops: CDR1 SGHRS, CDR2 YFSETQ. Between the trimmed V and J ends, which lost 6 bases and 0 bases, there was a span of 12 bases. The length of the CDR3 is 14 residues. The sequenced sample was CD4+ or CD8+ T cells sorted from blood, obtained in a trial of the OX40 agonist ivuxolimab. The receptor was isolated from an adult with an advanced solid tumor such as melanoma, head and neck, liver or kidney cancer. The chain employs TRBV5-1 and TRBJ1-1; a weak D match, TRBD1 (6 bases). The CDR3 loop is CASTVGQLNTEAFF. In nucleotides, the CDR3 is TGCGCCAGCACAGTCGGACAGTTGAACACTGAAGCTTTCTTT.